The 8 T cell receptor beta chains below all came from one sample that was sequenced in a study of T cell repertoires in cytomegalovirus infection. TCRdb passed the reads through MiXCR, listing each CDR3 protein once. The profile shows approximately 500,000 distinct CDR3 sequences, roughly 10% of them singletons. Sequenced: PBMCs. The receptors were gathered from a human donor in good health (CMV status not recorded). Some clones in this sample may be carry-over from other donors' samples.

This clonotype has a count of ten or more. The chain is built from TRBV28 and TRBJ1-1; TRBD1 matches at 12 bases. J gave up 10 bases and V 6 bases, and 12 bases lay outside the gene matches. The CDR3 runs to 15 residues. Germline V gives CDR1 MDHEN, CDR2 SYDVKM. Written as DNA, the CDR3 is TGTGCCAGCAGCCGCGGGGACAGGGGGCTTAGGGGAGCTTTCTTT. This codes for CASSRGDRGLRGAFF.

This chain joins TRBV3-1 and TRBJ2-3, with a tentative D call TRBD2 (6 bases). Germline V gives CDR1 LGHDT, CDR2 YNNKEL (reference sequence). CDR3 length: 13 residues. Between the trimmed V and J ends, which lost 4 bases and 6 bases, there was a span of 11 bases. The DNA for the CDR3 is TGTGCCAGCAGCCGACTAGTGGGGGATACGCAGTATTTT. This gives the protein CASSRLVGDTQYF.

Comment on this clonotype: This may be a read error: a much more frequent sequence differs by one nucleotide. The chain combines TRBV4-2 with TRBJ1-2, with D possibly being TRBD1 (5 bases). The CDR3 has 15 amino acids. Germline CDR1 and CDR2: LGHNA and YNFKEQ. V lost 1 base and J lost 4, with 13 bases in between. The DNA of the CDR3 is TGTGCCAGCAGCCAAGGGACCGGGGCCTCCTATGGCTACACCTTC. Amino acids: CASSQGTGASYGYTF.

There are many counts of this clonotype. This CDR3 is CASSPRKQESEKLFF. The CDR3 nucleotides read TGTGCCAGCAGCCCTAGGAAACAGGAGAGTGAAAAACTGTTTTTT. The chain combines TRBV12-3 or TRBV12-4 with TRBJ1-4; TRBD1 might be the D (5 bases). The CDR3 sequence is 15 residues long. Trimming took off 6 bases at V and 7 bases at J, with 18 bases between the two ends.

J is TRBJ2-2 and V is TRBV30; D is unresolved. The CDR3 totals 13 residues. Trimming removed 2 bases at V and 7 bases at J, with 11 bases between. Germline lookup yields CDR1 GTSNPN and CDR2 SVGIG (reference sequence). CDR3 loop: CAWSIDISGELFF. As DNA, the CDR3 is TGTGCCTGGAGTATTGACATCAGCGGGGAGCTGTTTTTT.

This chain uses TRBV20-1 with TRBJ1-6; D is unresolved. CDR1 is DFQATT, CDR2 SNEGSKA, per germline (reference sequence). The CDR3 consists of 15 residues. Trimming removed 6 bases from V and 0 bases from J, with 12 bases in between. In DNA, the CDR3 is TGCAGTGCCCCTGACCCTAGCTCCTATAATTCACCCCTCCACTTT. Its protein product is CSAPDPSSYNSPLHF.

In its sample, this clonotype was seen many times. The genes are TRBV7-3 and TRBJ2-1; D is perhaps TRBD2 (6 bases). The V end was cut by 5 bases, the J end by 1 base, with 12 bases between. CDR1 and CDR2 from the germline V gene are SGHTA and FQGTGA. The CDR3 covers 15 residues. The CDR3 coding sequence is TGTGCCAGCAGCCCGGGAGAGGGATCCTACAATGAGCAGTTCTTC. Its protein product is CASSPGEGSYNEQFF. The full variable domain, with the rest looked up from reference TRBV7-3 and TRBJ2-1, is GAGVSQTPSNKVTEKGKYVELRCDPISGHTALYWYRQSLGQGPEFLIYFQGTGAADDSGLPNDRFFAVRPEGSVSTLKIQRTERGDSAVYLCASSPGEGSYNEQFFGPGTRLTVL.

The chain uses TRBV7-6 and TRBJ2-7; D is ambiguous. This CDR3 contains 12 residues. Germline V gene sequence: CDR1 SGHVS, CDR2 FNYEAQ. Trimming shortened V by 3 bases and J by 3 bases, and 6 bases separated the two germline ends. The CDR3 spells CASSFIVYEQYF. In DNA, the CDR3 is TGTGCCAGCAGCTTTATAGTCTACGAGCAGTACTTC.